These 9 T cell receptor beta chains share one sample of origin, sequenced in a study of siplizumab effects on memory and regulatory T cells. The repertoire was sequenced with immunoSEQ multiplex PCR; TCRdb's copy has only in-frame clones and lacks some. The sample has nearly 95,000 clones; around 94% are singletons. Specimen: non-Treg CD4+ T cells sorted from blood. All receptors derive from a human donor in good health.

The DNA for the CDR3 is TGTGCCAGCAGCGTAGCTATGCTAGCGGGGGTAAACACCGGGGAGCTGTTTTTT. Its protein is CASSVAMLAGVNTGELFF. This chain links TRBV9 with TRBJ2-2; 10 bases match TRBD2. The germline V gene has CDR1 SGDLS and CDR2 YYNGEE. This CDR3 has 18 residues. With V trimmed by 0 bases and J by 2 bases, 7 bases remained unmatched.

The chain employs TRBV7-2 and TRBJ1-4; no definite D call. Germline V gene sequence: CDR1 SGHTA, CDR2 FQGNSA. The CDR3 covers 17 residues. Trimming cost V 4 bases and J 8 bases, with 23 bases left between them. CDR3 DNA: TGTGCCAGCAGCTCCGCCCCCCCGGCAGCTGTGGGGGAAAAACTGTTTTTT. Its translation is CASSSAPPAAVGEKLFF.

This clone was recorded only once. This chain joins TRBV5-3 and TRBJ2-7; the match to TRBD1 covers 9 bases. TRBV5-3 is treated as an ORF (open reading frame) with a function not yet certain. V trimming: 4 bases; J trimming: 0 bases; junction bases outside the gene matches: 5. This CDR3 is 15 amino acids long. CDR3 sequence: CARSVPGQGSYEQYF. The CDR3 DNA reads as TGTGCCAGAAGCGTACCGGGACAGGGCTCCTACGAGCAGTACTTC.

The gene calls are TRBV30 and TRBJ1-2; 9 bases match TRBD1. Unmatched junction bases numbered 4, after V lost 5 bases and J lost 3 bases. CDR1 and CDR2 from the germline V gene are GTSNPN and SVGIG (reference sequence). This CDR3 region has 13 residues. CDR3 sequence (DNA): TGTGCCTGGCAACGGGACAGGGACTATGGCTACACCTTC. Amino acids: CAWQRDRDYGYTF.

This rearrangement joins TRBV7-8 to TRBJ1-1; TRBD1 matches at 7 bases. CDR3 length equals 15 residues. Trimming took 5 bases from V and 0 from J; bases not matched to a gene: 6. Germline V gene sequence: CDR1 SGHVS, CDR2 FQNEAQ. In nucleotides, the CDR3 is TGTGCCAGCAGCCACCCGGACAGGTTGAACACTGAAGCTTTCTTT. It is translated as CASSHPDRLNTEAFF.

The rearrangement uses TRBV18 and TRBJ1-5, with D tentatively TRBD1 (5 bases). This CDR3 has 13 residues. The V end lost 6 bases, the J end lost 4 bases, and 10 bases lay between the germline ends. CDR1 KGHSH and CDR2 LQKENI come from the germline V gene. This CDR3 is CASSGQMNQPQHF. CDR3 sequence (DNA): TGTGCCAGCTCGGGGCAGATGAATCAGCCCCAGCATTTT.

This chain uses TRBV9 with TRBJ2-7, with D possibly matching TRBD2 (6 bases). The V end lost 2 bases, the J end lost 0 bases, and 12 bases lay between the germline ends. Germline CDR1 reads SGDLS; CDR2 reads YYNGEE. The CDR3 extends over 15 amino acids. The CDR3 region has the DNA TGTGCCAGCAGCGTGTCCCCCGGGAGCTCCTACGAGCAGTACTTC. It codes for CASSVSPGSSYEQYF.

Only one count was recorded for this clone. The chain uses TRBV7-2 and TRBJ2-1, with D perhaps TRBD2 (6 bases). CDR1 is SGHTA and CDR2 is FQGNSA in the germline V gene. Deletions cut 10 bases from V and 0 bases from J, with 16 bases between. The CDR3 spans 15 residues. The CDR3 coding sequence is TGTGCCATCCGGAAGGCGGGAAGCTCCTACAATGAGCAGTTCTTC. As protein: CAIRKAGSSYNEQFF.

The chain carries TRBV11-3 and TRBJ2-7; 7 nucleotides match TRBD1. With 1 base clipped from V and 2 bases from J, the junction kept 2 bases outside the gene matches. The CDR3 runs to 14 residues. Germline values: CDR1 SGHNT, CDR2 YENEEA. This CDR3 reads CASSLVQGPYEQYF. The CDR3 coding sequence is TGTGCCAGCAGCTTAGTACAGGGGCCCTACGAGCAGTACTTC. The full variable domain, rest sourced from reference TRBV11-3 and TRBJ2-7, is EAGVVQSPRYKIIEKKQPVAFWCNPISGHNTLYWYLQNLGQGPELLIRYENEEAVDDSQLPKDRFSAERLKGVDSTLKIQPAELGDSAVYLCASSLVQGPYEQYFGPGTRLTVT.